The 18 T cell receptor beta chains below come from one sample, sequenced in a study of blood T cell repertoires in COVID-19. TCRdb keeps only in-frame clones here, not all; method: immunoSEQ multiplex PCR. The data contain about 440,000 clones, approximately 88% of them singletons. The sequenced sample consisted of peripheral blood. Receptors were obtained from a woman between 50 and 59 years old with COVID-19, enrolled during active disease.

This sequence joins TRBV5-1 and TRBJ2-1; 10 bases are shared with TRBD1. Germline V gene lookup returns CDR1 SGHRS and CDR2 YFSETQ. V lost 7 bases and J lost 7; bases outside the gene matches: 2. This CDR3 is 12 amino acids long. The CDR3: CASRTGGNEQFF. The DNA for the CDR3 is TGCGCCAGCCGGACAGGGGGGAATGAGCAGTTCTTC.

The chain combines TRBV6-1 with TRBJ2-3; D is unclear. Germline CDR1 reads MNHNS; CDR2 reads SASEGT. V was cut by 2 bases and J by 7 bases, with 7 bases left in between. CDR3 length: 12 residues. The CDR3 reads CASSELLNTQYF. The CDR3 DNA reads as TGTGCCAGCAGTGAACTTTTAAATACGCAGTATTTT.

This clone was detected once. The V call is TRBV24-1, the J call TRBJ1-2; 7 positions agree with TRBD1. CDR3 size: 16 residues. Germline V lookup: CDR1 KGHDR, CDR2 SFDVKD. The V gene end was trimmed by 2 bases and the J gene end by 6 bases; junction bases not matched to a gene: 11. The DNA of the CDR3 is TGTGCCACCAGTGATTCAGGGGACAGCGATGCGCATGGCTACACCTTC. This encodes CATSDSGDSDAHGYTF.

This clone was seen a few times. The chain uses TRBV5-1 and TRBJ1-1; D uncertain. The CDR3 consists of 14 residues. From germline, CDR1 is SGHRS and CDR2 YFSETQ. Trimming removed 3 bases at V and 3 bases at J, with 12 bases between. The CDR3 DNA reads as TGCGCCAGCAGCTCATCCCGGAGCGACACTGAAGCTTTCTTT. This codes for CASSSSRSDTEAFF.

This clone has more than one count but fewer than ten. This rearrangement joins TRBV4-2 to TRBJ1-2, with D maybe TRBD1 (5 bases). With 4 bases removed from V and 6 bases from J, the gap between germline ends came to 18 bases. The CDR3 length is 15 residues. From germline, CDR1 is LGHNA and CDR2 YNFKEQ. CDR3 in amino acids: CASSLGARAVDGYTF. The CDR3, as DNA: TGTGCCAGCAGCCTAGGGGCCAGGGCCGTTGATGGCTACACCTTC.

The V gene is TRBV3-1 (or the pseudogene TRBV3-2), the J gene TRBJ1-2; D perhaps matches TRBD1 (5 bases). Germline CDR1 is LGHDT and CDR2 is YNNKEL (reference sequence). Trimming took off 3 bases at V and 8 bases at J, with 19 bases between the two ends. This CDR3 contains 15 residues. As DNA, the CDR3 is TGTGCCAGCAGCCATCTAACAGGTCCGCAAAGGGGCTACACCTTC. Its translation is CASSHLTGPQRGYTF.

With regard to this clone: This sample also contains other DNA sequences that code for the same CDR3. The chain is built from TRBV18 and TRBJ1-1; D ambiguous. Per germline, CDR1 KGHSH and CDR2 LQKENI. There are 13 residues in the CDR3. V was shortened by 2 bases and J by 1 base, with 5 bases between the two germline ends. The DNA for the CDR3 is TGTGCCAGCTCACCAGACAAGAACACTGAAGCTTTCTTT. It translates to CASSPDKNTEAFF.

V and J are TRBV10-3 and TRBJ2-3, with 10 bases that match TRBD1. V shed 5 bases, J shed 7 bases, and the junction held 9 bases outside the gene matches. The CDR3 covers 15 residues. The germline gives CDR1 ENHRY, CDR2 SYGVKD. The CDR3 sequence is CAISSPRQGANTQYF. Here the CDR3 DNA reads TGTGCCATCAGTTCCCCGAGACAGGGGGCAAATACGCAGTATTTT.

This clone was found once. The rearrangement links TRBV28 to TRBJ1-2; D is possibly TRBD1 (6 bases). The CDR3 is made up of 13 amino acids. Per germline, CDR1 MDHEN and CDR2 SYDVKM. The ends were cut back, 6 bases at V and 6 bases at J, with 14 bases in the middle. The CDR3 DNA is TGTGCCAGCAGCCCACAGGGTCCCAATGGCTACACCTTC. Its translation: CASSPQGPNGYTF.

This sequence joins TRBV20-1 and TRBJ1-1; TRBD1 might be the D (5 bases). Trimming took 3 bases from V and 3 from J, leaving 11 bases between them. CDR3 size: 13 residues. Germline V lookup: CDR1 DFQATT, CDR2 SNEGSKA (reference sequence). The CDR3 protein is CSASGRVYTEAFF. The CDR3 DNA sequence: TGCAGTGCTAGTGGCAGGGTCTACACTGAAGCTTTCTTT.

The genes are TRBV30 and TRBJ1-1; TRBD1 is a possible D gene (6 bases). This CDR3 is built from 12 residues. Germline V gene data show CDR1 as GTSNPN and CDR2 as SVGIG (reference sequence). Trimming took off 8 bases at V and 1 base at J, with 11 bases between the two ends. CDR3 bases: TGTGCCGGGGGCAGGGGGAACACTGAAGCTTTCTTT. It translates to CAGGRGNTEAFF.

This clone was counted only a few times. The chain couples TRBV4-1 to TRBJ1-2, with 7 bases identical to TRBD1. The CDR3 contains 17 residues. The germline V gene has CDR1 MGHRA and CDR2 YSYEKL. Unmatched junction bases numbered 10, after V lost 3 bases and J lost 0 bases. CDR3 nucleotides: TGCGCCAGCAGCCACCAAGGGGGACAGTCGACTAACTATGGCTACACCTTC. Translation: CASSHQGGQSTNYGYTF.

The chain uses TRBV30 and TRBJ2-7, with 7 bases identical to TRBD2. The V gene end was trimmed by 4 bases and the J gene end by 3 bases; junction bases not matched to a gene: 12. This CDR3 spans 15 amino acids. CDR1 is GTSNPN, CDR2 SVGIG, per germline (reference sequence). CDR3 residues: CAWNRRGSLGYEQYF. CDR3 coding DNA: TGTGCCTGGAATCGGCGGGGGTCATTGGGCTACGAGCAGTACTTC. Full variable domain (remainder filled in from reference TRBV30 and TRBJ2-7): SQTIHQWPATLVQPVGSPLSLECTVEGTSNPNLYWYRQAAGRGLQLLFYSVGIGQISSEVPQNLSASRPQDRQFILSSKKLLLSDSGFYLCAWNRRGSLGYEQYFGPGTRLTVT.

The chain has TRBV19 and TRBJ2-5, with 9 positions matching TRBD2. Germline CDR1 and CDR2: LNHDA and SQIVND (reference sequence). V gave up 6 bases and J gave up 5 bases; unmatched junction bases: 7. The CDR3 loop spans 14 amino acids. The CDR3 region is CASRESGGRETQYF. For the CDR3, the DNA is TGTGCCAGTAGGGAGAGCGGGGGGCGGGAGACCCAGTACTTC. Combining the CDR3 with reference TRBV19 and TRBJ2-5 gives the whole variable domain DGGITQSPKYLFRKEGQNVTLSCEQNLNHDAMYWYRQDPGQGLRLIYYSQIVNDFQKGDIAEGYSVSREKKESFPLTVTSAQKNPTAFYLCASRESGGRETQYFGPGTRLLVL.

The chain is built from TRBV12-3 or TRBV12-4 and TRBJ1-2; 9 positions agree with TRBD1. The CDR3 sequence is 13 residues long. Trimming took 7 bases from V and 8 from J; bases not matched to a gene: 8. DNA of the CDR3: TGTGCCAGCACTATACAGGGGGCAAGGGGCTACACCTTC. Residues: CASTIQGARGYTF.

This sequence joins TRBV11-2 and TRBJ2-1, with 10 bases lining up with TRBD2. From germline, CDR1 is SGHAT and CDR2 FQNNGV. With 5 bases clipped from V and 7 bases from J, the junction kept 20 bases outside the gene matches. CDR3 length equals 19 residues. The CDR3 DNA reads as TGTGCCAGCAGCCCCGAGGAGGGAGCGGGGGGGCTCTTTGGAAATGAGCAGTTCTTC. Protein product: CASSPEEGAGGLFGNEQFF.

The gene calls are TRBV10-3 and TRBJ2-1; 9 bases align to TRBD2. V was clipped by 3 bases and J by 9 bases; unmatched bases: 12. Germline CDR1 reads ENHRY; CDR2 reads SYGVKD. The CDR3 covers 16 residues. The CDR3 region has the DNA TGTGCCATCAGTGAATTGGGGACTAGCTTACAGAGTGAGCAGTTCTTC. It translates to CAISELGTSLQSEQFF.

The rearrangement uses TRBV4-1 and TRBJ2-3; D remains unclear. Germline V lookup: CDR1 MGHRA, CDR2 YSYEKL. The CDR3 extends over 13 amino acids. Trimming shortened V by 1 base and J by 8 bases, and 10 bases separated the two germline ends. The CDR3: CASSQGLAGTQYF. DNA for the CDR3: TGCGCCAGCAGCCAAGGACTGGCCGGTACGCAGTATTTT.